This T cell receptor (beta chain) was found in a study of T-cell reconstitution after alpha-beta-depleted transplantation in children. Study-wide results and caveats: T cells produced anew were the main source of T-cell counts and diversity one year after transplant. In some patients, recipient T cells and intrathymic progenitors surviving conditioning explained high day-60 diversity. Alpha-beta T cells present about two months after transplant were reported to originate from several hundred expanded graft clones.

TCRbeta library construction was performed incorporating unique molecular identifiers. One entry per CDR3 protein, called by TCRdb with MiXCR from the PCR reads. The profile shows hundreds of thousands of distinct CDR3 sequences, around 7.3% of them singletons. In its sample, this clonotype was seen many times. Antigen unknown. The clonotype was recovered from a female patient aged 2-10 years who had a stem cell transplant for Fanconi anemia, so the T cells may come from the graft donor. The starting material was peripheral blood, obtained 360 days after TCRalphabeta/CD19-depleted stem cell transplant.

This CDR3 is CSAQPGLAAPTGELFF. In DNA form, the CDR3 reads TGCAGTGCACAACCGGGACTAGCGGCGCCCACCGGGGAGCTGTTTTTT. The gene calls are TRBV20-1 and TRBJ2-2, with 11 bases fitting TRBD2. CDR1 and CDR2 from the germline V gene are DFQATT and SNEGSKA (reference sequence). This CDR3 contains 16 residues. Trimming removed 6 bases from V and 4 bases from J; junction bases left unmatched: 10.